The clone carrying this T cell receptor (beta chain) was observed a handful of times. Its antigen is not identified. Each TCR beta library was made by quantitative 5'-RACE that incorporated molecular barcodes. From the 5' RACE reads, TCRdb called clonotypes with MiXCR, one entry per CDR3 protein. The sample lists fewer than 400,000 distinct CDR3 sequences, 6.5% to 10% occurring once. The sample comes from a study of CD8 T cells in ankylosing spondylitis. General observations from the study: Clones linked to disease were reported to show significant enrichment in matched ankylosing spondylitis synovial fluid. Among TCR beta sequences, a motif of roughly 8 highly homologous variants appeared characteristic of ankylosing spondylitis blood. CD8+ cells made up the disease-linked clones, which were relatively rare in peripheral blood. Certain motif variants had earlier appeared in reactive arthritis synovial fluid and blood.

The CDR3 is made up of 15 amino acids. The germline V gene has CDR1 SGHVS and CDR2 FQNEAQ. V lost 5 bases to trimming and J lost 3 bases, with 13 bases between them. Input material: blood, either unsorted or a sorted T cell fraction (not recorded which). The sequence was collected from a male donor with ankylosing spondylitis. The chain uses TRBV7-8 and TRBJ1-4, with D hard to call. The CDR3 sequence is CASSRSPGANEKLFF. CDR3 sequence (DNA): TGTGCCAGCAGCCGGAGCCCCGGGGCTAATGAAAAACTGTTTTTT.